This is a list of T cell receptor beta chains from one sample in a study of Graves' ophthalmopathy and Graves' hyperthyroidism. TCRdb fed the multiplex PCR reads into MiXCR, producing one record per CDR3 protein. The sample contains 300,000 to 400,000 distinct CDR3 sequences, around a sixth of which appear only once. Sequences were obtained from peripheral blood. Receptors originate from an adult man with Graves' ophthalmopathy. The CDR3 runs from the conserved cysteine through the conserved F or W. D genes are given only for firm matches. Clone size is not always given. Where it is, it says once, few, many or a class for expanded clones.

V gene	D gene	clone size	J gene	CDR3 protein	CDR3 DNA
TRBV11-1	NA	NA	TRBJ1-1	CASSLLRVTEAFF	TGTGCCAGCAGCTTACTAAGGGTCACTGAAGCTTTCTTT
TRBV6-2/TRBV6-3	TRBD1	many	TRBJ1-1	CASSTGGRVTEAFF	TGTGCCAGCAGTACAGGGGGCCGGGTCACTGAAGCTTTCTTT
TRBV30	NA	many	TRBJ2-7	CAWSRPERDHEQYF	TGTGCCTGGAGCCGACCCGAGAGGGACCACGAGCAGTACTTC
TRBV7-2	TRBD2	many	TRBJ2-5	CASSSSLAGGLETQYF	TGTGCCAGCAGCTCCTCACTAGCGGGGGGCTTGGAGACCCAGTACTTC
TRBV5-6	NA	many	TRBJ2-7	CASSLTGSLYEQYF	TGTGCCAGCAGCTTGACAGGGAGTTTATACGAGCAGTACTTC
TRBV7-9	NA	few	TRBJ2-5	CASSSEAGRETQYF	TGTGCCAGCAGCTCCGAGGCAGGGAGAGAGACCCAGTACTTC
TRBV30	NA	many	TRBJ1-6	CAWSGTDNSPLHF	TGTGCCTGGAGTGGGACGGATAATTCACCCCTCCACTTT
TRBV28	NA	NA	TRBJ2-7	CASRNPGLRNYEQYF	TGTGCCAGCCGGAATCCGGGACTGAGGAACTACGAGCAGTACTTC
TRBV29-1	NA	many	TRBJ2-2	CSVDSLTGELFF	TGCAGCGTTGATTCCCTCACCGGGGAGCTGTTTTTT
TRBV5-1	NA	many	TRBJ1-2	CASSLFSGGYTF	TGCGCCAGCAGCTTGTTCTCGGGTGGCTACACCTTC
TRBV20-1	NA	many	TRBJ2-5	CSARGAQTLQETQYF	TGCAGTGCTAGAGGGGCCCAGACACTCCAAGAGACCCAGTACTTC
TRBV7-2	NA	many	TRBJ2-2	CASSHLRGPGELFF	TGTGCCAGCAGCCACCTGCGAGGTCCCGGGGAGCTGTTTTTT
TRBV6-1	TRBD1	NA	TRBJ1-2	CASRTSQGSDGYTF	TGTGCCAGCAGAACGTCACAGGGGAGCGATGGCTACACCTTC
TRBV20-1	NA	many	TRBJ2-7	CSARGGLSTYEQYF	TGCAGTGCTAGAGGCGGCCTTTCAACCTACGAGCAGTACTTC
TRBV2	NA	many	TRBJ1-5	CASSEEMGPPLESRNQPQHF	TGTGCCAGCAGTGAAGAAATGGGTCCACCCCTTGAATCCAGAAATCAGCCCCAGCATTTT
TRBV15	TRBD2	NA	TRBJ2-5	CATSLAGGAQETQYF	TGTGCCACCAGCCTAGCGGGAGGTGCACAAGAGACCCAGTACTTC
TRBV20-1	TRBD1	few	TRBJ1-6	CGGTDHNSPLHF	TGCGGAGGGACAGACCATAATTCACCCCTCCACTTT